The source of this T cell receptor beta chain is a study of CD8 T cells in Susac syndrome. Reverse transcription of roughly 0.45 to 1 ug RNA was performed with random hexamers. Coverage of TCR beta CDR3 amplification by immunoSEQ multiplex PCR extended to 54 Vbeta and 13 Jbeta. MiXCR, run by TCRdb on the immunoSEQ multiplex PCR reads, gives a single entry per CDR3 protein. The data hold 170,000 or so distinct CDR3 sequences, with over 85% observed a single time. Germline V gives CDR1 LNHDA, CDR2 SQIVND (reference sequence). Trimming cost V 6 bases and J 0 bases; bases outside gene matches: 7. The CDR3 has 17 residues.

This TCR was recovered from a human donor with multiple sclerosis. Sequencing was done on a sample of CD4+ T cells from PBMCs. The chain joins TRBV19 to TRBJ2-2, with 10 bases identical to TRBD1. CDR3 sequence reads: CASRNPGQGANTGELFF. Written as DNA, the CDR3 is TGTGCCAGTAGGAACCCCGGACAGGGGGCGAACACCGGGGAGCTGTTTTTT.